This TCR beta chain was captured in a study of neurological immune-mediated disorders. Looked up from germline, CDR1 is MNHEY and CDR2 is SVGEGT. Trimming removed 4 bases from V and 7 bases from J; junction bases left unmatched: 11. The CDR3 extends over 16 amino acids. The table lists this clonotype with a few counts. Antigen unknown. cDNA synthesis was performed by 5'RACE with 10-nucleotide random UMIs. TCRdb re-derived calls from the 5' RACE reads in MiXCR, one entry per CDR3 protein. The table lists tens of thousands of distinct CDR3 sequences, more than 5% of them singletons. Regarding the study as a whole: TCR-beta repertoires seemed private in all groups, with no expanded CDR3 amino acid sequences shared.

This receptor was taken from a woman aged 18-29 years with multiple sclerosis. The chain couples TRBV6-2 or TRBV6-3 to TRBJ2-1; 9 positions match TRBD1. Sequences were obtained from CD4+ T cells from blood. The CDR3 DNA follows: TGTGCCAGCAGTTCGCACGGGACAGGGAGATATAATGAGCAGTTCTTC. This gives the protein CASSSHGTGRYNEQFF.